A selection of T cell receptor beta chains follows, all from one sample in a study of T cell responses to AZD1222 COVID-19 vaccine. Sequencing was performed with immunoSEQ multiplex PCR; in TCRdb, only in-frame clones are kept and a portion is missing. The profile covers 100,000 to 150,000 clones, with approximately 90% appearing a single time and less than 8.5% taken by the ten largest. The sample was peripheral blood, taken on day 0 of AZD1222 vaccination. All receptors come from an adult in good health. CDR3s include the opening cysteine and the closing phenylalanine or tryptophan. The D gene is left open where the match is weak. The size entry is marked missing in some rows and otherwise reads once, few, many or a size class.

v_call: TRBV18; d_call: TRBD1; j_call: TRBJ2-7; clone_size: -; cdr3_aa: CASSPRQGADEQYF; cdr3_nt: TGTGCCAGCTCACCACGACAGGGGGCGGACGAGCAGTACTTC
v_call: TRBV7-9; d_call: TRBD1; j_call: TRBJ1-6; clone_size: once; cdr3_aa: CASRRERTGPISPLHF; cdr3_nt: TGTGCCAGCAGAAGAGAAAGGACAGGGCCCATTTCACCCCTCCACTTT
v_call: TRBV13; d_call: -; j_call: TRBJ1-1; clone_size: -; cdr3_aa: CASRRTGTEIEAFF; cdr3_nt: TGTGCCAGCAGGCGAACCGGGACCGAAATCGAGGCTTTCTTT
v_call: TRBV19; d_call: -; j_call: TRBJ2-7; clone_size: -; cdr3_aa: CASSMGLSSYEQYF; cdr3_nt: TGTGCCAGTAGTATGGGACTGAGTTCCTACGAGCAGTACTTC
v_call: TRBV19; d_call: -; j_call: TRBJ1-5; clone_size: -; cdr3_aa: CASSIRSSNNQPQHF; cdr3_nt: TGTGCCAGTAGTATCAGGTCCTCTAACAATCAGCCCCAGCATTTT
v_call: TRBV5-1; d_call: TRBD1; j_call: TRBJ1-1; clone_size: -; cdr3_aa: CASSSQGANTEAFF; cdr3_nt: TGCGCCAGCAGCTCTCAGGGGGCGAACACTGAAGCTTTCTTT
v_call: TRBV4-1; d_call: -; j_call: TRBJ1-2; clone_size: -; cdr3_aa: CASSPTEGRSWGYTF; cdr3_nt: TGCGCCAGCAGCCCCACGGAGGGGCGATCCTGGGGCTACACCTTC
v_call: TRBV27; d_call: TRBD1; j_call: TRBJ1-2; clone_size: -; cdr3_aa: CASSLRGGQAYGYTF; cdr3_nt: TGTGCCAGCAGTCTCAGGGGGGGACAGGCTTATGGCTACACCTTC
v_call: TRBV14; d_call: -; j_call: TRBJ1-3; clone_size: -; cdr3_aa: CASSQVRSSGNTIYF; cdr3_nt: TGTGCCAGCAGCCAAGTACGGAGCTCTGGAAACACCATATATTTT
v_call: TRBV10-1; d_call: -; j_call: TRBJ2-1; clone_size: medium-sized; cdr3_aa: CATNRDTQGGEQFF; cdr3_nt: TGCGCCACCAACCGGGACACCCAGGGGGGTGAGCAGTTCTTC
v_call: TRBV6-2/TRBV6-3; d_call: -; j_call: TRBJ2-7; clone_size: few; cdr3_aa: CASSYLGGRGNEQYF; cdr3_nt: TGTGCCAGCAGTTACTTGGGTGGCAGGGGCAACGAGCAGTACTTC
v_call: TRBV2; d_call: -; j_call: TRBJ2-1; clone_size: -; cdr3_aa: CAISEAFYNEQFF; cdr3_nt: TGTGCCATTAGCGAGGCATTCTACAATGAGCAGTTCTTC
v_call: TRBV14; d_call: TRBD1; j_call: TRBJ1-2; clone_size: -; cdr3_aa: CASRPGQGYYGYTF; cdr3_nt: TGTGCCAGCAGACCGGGACAGGGTTACTATGGCTACACCTTC
v_call: TRBV27; d_call: -; j_call: TRBJ2-1; clone_size: once; cdr3_aa: CASGYNEQFF; cdr3_nt: TGTGCCAGTGGTTACAATGAGCAGTTCTTC
v_call: TRBV7-2; d_call: -; j_call: TRBJ2-7; clone_size: medium-sized; cdr3_aa: CASSPTSGTWSSYEQYF; cdr3_nt: TGTGCCAGCAGCCCAACGTCCGGGACTTGGAGCTCCTACGAGCAGTACTTC
v_call: TRBV5-1; d_call: -; j_call: TRBJ2-7; clone_size: -; cdr3_aa: CASSLGSSSYEQYF; cdr3_nt: TGCGCCAGCAGCTTGGGAAGCAGCTCCTACGAGCAGTACTTC
v_call: TRBV7-2; d_call: TRBD2; j_call: TRBJ2-7; clone_size: -; cdr3_aa: CASSVTPGGLGEQYF; cdr3_nt: TGTGCCAGCAGCGTGACCCCGGGGGGTTTGGGGGAGCAGTACTTC
v_call: TRBV27; d_call: -; j_call: TRBJ2-7; clone_size: -; cdr3_aa: CASSLSSRAYEQYF; cdr3_nt: TGTGCCAGCAGTTTATCGTCCAGGGCCTACGAGCAGTACTTC
v_call: TRBV29-1; d_call: -; j_call: TRBJ2-1; clone_size: -; cdr3_aa: CSVEREAGLQQFF; cdr3_nt: TGCAGCGTTGAAAGGGAGGCGGGACTTCAGCAGTTCTTC
v_call: TRBV11-2; d_call: -; j_call: TRBJ2-2; clone_size: few; cdr3_aa: CASSSGQWNTGELFF; cdr3_nt: TGTGCCAGCAGCTCGGGACAATGGAACACCGGGGAGCTGTTTTTT
v_call: TRBV5-4; d_call: -; j_call: TRBJ1-1; clone_size: once; cdr3_aa: CASSFRVPGTEAFF; cdr3_nt: TGTGCCAGCAGCTTCCGCGTACCCGGGACTGAAGCTTTCTTT
v_call: TRBV7-9; d_call: -; j_call: TRBJ1-6; clone_size: once; cdr3_aa: CASSLLGLYNSPLHF; cdr3_nt: TGTGCCAGCAGCTTATTAGGCCTGTATAATTCACCCCTCCACTTT
v_call: TRBV9; d_call: -; j_call: TRBJ2-2; clone_size: -; cdr3_aa: CASSVGAGNTGELFF; cdr3_nt: TGTGCCAGCAGCGTAGGAGCTGGGAACACCGGGGAGCTGTTTTTT
v_call: TRBV6-2/TRBV6-3; d_call: -; j_call: TRBJ1-2; clone_size: -; cdr3_aa: CASSHGPIYGYTF; cdr3_nt: TGTGCCAGCAGTCATGGTCCGATCTATGGCTACACCTTC
v_call: TRBV4-3; d_call: -; j_call: TRBJ2-1; clone_size: -; cdr3_aa: CASSQRYNEQFF; cdr3_nt: TGCGCCAGCAGCCAACGCTACAATGAGCAGTTCTTC
v_call: TRBV7-9; d_call: -; j_call: TRBJ1-6; clone_size: -; cdr3_aa: CASSLGLNSPLHF; cdr3_nt: TGTGCCAGCAGCTTAGGGCTAAATTCACCCCTCCACTTT
v_call: TRBV6-5; d_call: TRBD1; j_call: TRBJ1-1; clone_size: -; cdr3_aa: CASSYPLTGRAFF; cdr3_nt: TGTGCCAGCAGTTACCCTCTGACAGGGAGAGCTTTCTTT
v_call: TRBV5-5; d_call: -; j_call: TRBJ2-3; clone_size: -; cdr3_aa: CASSLYFSPGGGGTDTQYF; cdr3_nt: TGTGCCAGCAGCTTGTACTTCTCTCCTGGAGGGGGGGGGACAGATACGCAGTATTTT
v_call: TRBV5-1; d_call: TRBD2; j_call: TRBJ2-7; clone_size: few; cdr3_aa: CASSKEASGIYEQYF; cdr3_nt: TGCGCCAGCAGCAAGGAAGCTAGCGGTATTTACGAGCAGTACTTC
v_call: TRBV27; d_call: TRBD2; j_call: TRBJ2-1; clone_size: -; cdr3_aa: CASSLRLAGVRHEQFF; cdr3_nt: TGTGCCAGCAGTTTAAGACTAGCGGGGGTTCGGCATGAGCAGTTCTTC
v_call: TRBV29-1; d_call: -; j_call: TRBJ1-1; clone_size: -; cdr3_aa: CSVGGPPQGTEAFF; cdr3_nt: TGCAGCGTTGGGGGCCCACCTCAGGGAACTGAAGCTTTCTTT